This record looks at one TCR beta chain sequence and its context. The entry originates in a study of OX40 agonist ivuxolimab in advanced cancers. V was cut by 0 bases and J by 6 bases, with 7 bases left in between. Germline loops: CDR1 SGHKS, CDR2 YYEKEE (reference sequence). This CDR3 spans 13 amino acids. Clones were sequenced by immunoSEQ multiplex PCR, and TCRdb holds only the in-frame ones, with some missing. The sample contains around 100,000 clones, 90% of which appear only once. The clonotype comes from an adult with an advanced solid tumor such as melanoma, head and neck, liver or kidney cancer. This material consisted of CD4+ or CD8+ T cells sorted from blood, taken in a trial of the OX40 agonist ivuxolimab. V is TRBV5-5 and J is TRBJ2-1; D call uncertain. The CDR3 region is CASSLAGFNEQFF. CDR3 bases: TGTGCCAGCAGCTTGGCAGGTTTCAATGAGCAGTTCTTC.